These 3 T cell receptor beta chains share one sample of origin, sequenced in a study of shared clonotypes between healthy human individuals. Sequencing used immunoSEQ multiplex PCR; TCRdb keeps in-frame clones, though not all of them. Among about 1.5 million clones listed, roughly 96% were seen once. The sample was naive CD4+ T cells sorted from blood. The sample's subset: CD45RA+ positively selected. These receptor sequences come from a man aged 25 to 45 in good health.

Only one count was recorded for this clone. V gene TRBV4-1 combines with J gene TRBJ2-3; TRBD2 might be the D (6 bases). Trimming removed 2 bases from V and 6 bases from J, with 18 bases in between. Looked up from germline, CDR1 is MGHRA and CDR2 is YSYEKL. There are 16 residues in the CDR3. CDR3: CASSQSVAAGDDTQYF. The CDR3 DNA follows: TGCGCCAGCAGCCAATCGGTAGCGGCAGGTGACGATACGCAGTATTTT.

The table lists this clone with a count of one. The J gene is TRBJ2-7, the V gene TRBV10-3; 9 bases map to TRBD1. V was clipped by 6 bases and J by 9 bases; unmatched bases: 6. The CDR3 is made up of 12 amino acids. The germline V gene has CDR1 ENHRY and CDR2 SYGVKD. In nucleotides, the CDR3 is TGTGCCATCAGAGGACAGGGGATGCTGCAGTACTTC. Its protein product is CAIRGQGMLQYF.

The chain links TRBV28 to TRBJ1-5; D is unclear. The V gene's germline CDR1 is MDHEN and CDR2 SYDVKM. V lost 4 bases and J lost 9, with 10 bases in between. The CDR3 runs to 12 residues. The CDR3 DNA sequence: TGTGCCAGCAGTTCCGCGGGGAGGCCCCAGCATTTT. Translated: CASSSAGRPQHF. Based on the CDR3 plus reference TRBV28 and TRBJ1-5, the full variable domain is DVKVTQSSRYLVKRTGEKVFLECVQDMDHENMFWYRQDPGLGLRLIYFSYDVKMKEKGDIPEGYSVSREKKERFSLILESASTNQTSMYLCASSSAGRPQHFGDGTRLSIL.